These 18 T cell receptor beta chains were sequenced from one sample in a study of CD8 T cells in ankylosing spondylitis. TCRdb reanalysed the 5' RACE reads using MiXCR and keeps one entry per CDR3 protein. This table has about 240,000 distinct CDR3 sequences, about 24% appearing once. The sequenced sample consisted of blood, either unsorted or a sorted T cell fraction (not recorded which). The receptors derive from a male donor with ankylosing spondylitis or in good health (not recorded which).

The rearrangement joins TRBV5-1 to TRBJ2-1; perhaps TRBD1 as D (6 bases). Trimming removed 4 bases at V and 5 bases at J, with 10 bases between. CDR1 SGHRS and CDR2 YFSETQ come from the germline V gene. The CDR3 loop spans 13 amino acids. CDR3 bases: TGCGCCAGCAGCATGCAGGGGAACAATGAGCAGTTCTTC. Its translation is CASSMQGNNEQFF.

The rearrangement joins TRBV5-6 to TRBJ1-1; D unclear. V was pared by 5 bases and J by 5 bases, with 16 bases between. Germline V gene sequence: CDR1 SGHDT, CDR2 YYEEEE. The CDR3 extends over 14 amino acids. CDR3 loop: CASRSAGDGTEAFF. The DNA for the CDR3 is TGTGCCAGCAGATCGGCCGGGGATGGAACTGAAGCTTTCTTT.

The table lists this clonotype with a few counts. The CDR3 reads CASSLGKIRDTDTQYF. The CDR3 nucleotides read TGCGCCAGCAGCTTGGGGAAAATCAGGGACACAGATACGCAGTATTTT. The chain employs TRBV5-1 and TRBJ2-3, with TRBD1 as a possible D gene (5 bases). In germline, CDR1 is SGHRS, CDR2 YFSETQ. Trimming removed 0 bases from V and 2 bases from J, with 13 bases in between. The CDR3 runs to 16 residues.

The table lists this clonotype with many counts. This rearrangement joins TRBV11-2 to TRBJ2-1; TRBD1 or TRBD2 may be the D gene (6 bases each). This CDR3 comprises 15 residues. V was pared by 6 bases and J by 2 bases, with 14 bases between. CDR1 and CDR2 from the germline V gene are SGHAT and FQNNGV. The CDR3 sequence is CASRILRGPYNEQFF. CDR3 sequence (DNA): TGTGCCAGCAGAATCCTACGGGGGCCCTACAATGAGCAGTTCTTC. The full variable domain, completed using reference TRBV11-2 and TRBJ2-1, is EAGVAQSPRYKIIEKRQSVAFWCNPISGHATLYWYQQILGQGPKLLIQFQNNGVVDDSQLPKDRFSAERLKGVDSTLKIQPAKLEDSAVYLCASRILRGPYNEQFFGPGTRLTVL.

This clonotype was recorded at least ten times. The J gene is TRBJ2-3, the V gene TRBV4-2; no clear D gene. Germline loops: CDR1 LGHNA, CDR2 YNFKEQ. The CDR3 runs 17 residues. Trimming pared 0 bases from V and 1 base from J, leaving 14 bases between. The CDR3 sequence: CASSQEVTVEGTDTQYF. The CDR3 bases are TGTGCCAGCAGCCAAGAAGTCACGGTTGAGGGCACAGATACGCAGTATTTT.

V gene TRBV12-3 or TRBV12-4 combines with J gene TRBJ2-5; 10 positions agree with TRBD2. This CDR3 has 15 residues. V lost 7 bases, J lost 5 bases, and 10 bases stayed unmatched. In nucleotides, the CDR3 is TGTGCCAGCACCCTAGCGGGGGCACCACCTGAGACCCAGTACTTC. It translates to CASTLAGAPPETQYF.

Many counts were recorded for this clonotype. This chain connects TRBV7-2 to TRBJ1-6; no reliable D call. The CDR3 spans 15 residues. From germline, CDR1 is SGHTA and CDR2 FQGNSA. Deletions cut 3 bases from V and 7 bases from J, with 13 bases between. CDR3 sequence reads: CASSFGPALNSPLHF. The CDR3 DNA follows: TGTGCCAGCAGCTTCGGTCCGGCCTTGAATTCACCCCTCCACTTT.

This clonotype has more than one count but fewer than ten. This chain uses TRBV29-1 with TRBJ2-5, with D tentatively TRBD1 (6 bases). This CDR3 has 15 amino acids. Trimming removed 4 bases at V and 1 base at J, with 16 bases between. The V gene's germline CDR1 is SQVTM and CDR2 ANQGSEA. The chain's CDR3 is CSVGLSGQPQETQYF. CDR3 DNA sequence: TGCAGCGTTGGTCTAAGCGGACAGCCCCAAGAGACCCAGTACTTC.

This clonotype was found many times. The chain is built from TRBV29-1 and TRBJ1-1; D uncertain. Trimming stripped 7 bases from V and 2 bases from J, with 11 bases between. This CDR3 is 12 amino acids long. Germline-derived CDR1 and CDR2 are SQVTM and ANQGSEA. The DNA of the CDR3 is TGCAGCGCTCAACGGGGAAACACTGAAGCTTTCTTT. Protein sequence: CSAQRGNTEAFF.

This clonotype was detected a few times. V gene TRBV20-1 combines with J gene TRBJ2-7; 7 bases match TRBD2. With 4 bases clipped from V and 0 bases from J, the junction kept 9 bases outside the gene matches. CDR1 and CDR2 (germline): DFQATT, SNEGSKA (reference sequence). CDR3 length: 15 amino acids. The CDR3 here is CSATPPAGVSYEQYF. DNA for the CDR3: TGCAGTGCTACGCCCCCTGCGGGGGTCTCCTACGAGCAGTACTTC.

The chain employs TRBV2 and TRBJ2-1; TRBD2 agrees at 7 bases. J gave up 6 bases and V 11 bases, and 13 bases lay outside the gene matches. Germline V CDR1 and CDR2: SNHLY, FYNNEI. The CDR3 is 14 residues long. The CDR3 protein is CASREARGSNEQFF. CDR3 bases: TGTGCCTCCCGGGAGGCACGGGGCAGCAATGAGCAGTTCTTC. Full variable domain (remainder filled in from reference TRBV2 and TRBJ2-1): EPEVTQTPSHQVTQMGQEVILRCVPISNHLYFYWYRQILGQKVEFLVSFYNNEISEKSEIFDDQFSVERPDGSNFTLKIRSTKLEDSAMYFCASREARGSNEQFFGPGTRLTVL.

DNA for the CDR3: TGTGCCAGCAGCGCGGGACAGGGACTGCGCACAGATACGCAGTATTTT. Its translation: CASSAGQGLRTDTQYF. The chain couples TRBV9 to TRBJ2-3, with TRBD1 matching 9 bases. This CDR3 region has 16 residues. Germline assignment: CDR1 SGDLS and CDR2 YYNGEE. The V segment lost 3 bases and the J segment 1 base; nucleotides outside the gene matches: 6.

This clonotype was found many times. This chain links TRBV12-3 or TRBV12-4 with TRBJ2-7; 8 nucleotides line up with TRBD1. With V trimmed by 5 bases and J by 6 bases, 9 bases remained unmatched. This CDR3 region has 14 residues. The CDR3 loop is CASSTWTGRREQYF. The DNA of the CDR3 is TGTGCCAGCAGTACCTGGACAGGGCGTCGCGAGCAGTACTTC.

V is TRBV15 and J is TRBJ2-5, with a weak D call TRBD2 (5 bases). The germline CDR1 and CDR2 sequences are LNHNV and YYDKDF (reference sequence). The CDR3 spans 12 residues. V was trimmed by 1 base and J by 5 bases, leaving 5 bases between them. The CDR3 nucleotides read TGTGCCACCAGCAGAGGCGGGGAGACCCAGTACTTC. It codes for CATSRGGETQYF.

The rearrangement links TRBV13 to TRBJ2-5; either TRBD1 or TRBD2 may fit D (5 bases each). V was clipped by 5 bases and J by 1 base, with 14 bases between them. Germline CDR1 and CDR2: PRHDT and FYEKMQ (reference sequence). The CDR3 totals 15 residues. CDR3 nucleotide sequence: TGTGCCAGCAGCACCCCCCAGGGAGCCCAAGAGACCCAGTACTTC. It translates to CASSTPQGAQETQYF.

This clonotype showed up many times. This sequence joins TRBV6-2 or TRBV6-3 and TRBJ1-3, with D tentatively TRBD1 (6 bases). Germline loops: CDR1 MNHEY, CDR2 SVGEGT. Between the trimmed V and J ends, which lost 5 bases and 7 bases, there was a span of 12 bases. This CDR3 spans 13 amino acids. Written as DNA, the CDR3 is TGTGCCAGCAGTCCACAGGGATATAACACCATATATTTT. Its translation: CASSPQGYNTIYF.

This clonotype occurred many times. This chain connects TRBV29-1 to TRBJ2-3, with unresolved D. With 4 bases removed from V and 3 bases from J, the gap between germline ends came to 5 bases. The CDR3 is 11 residues long. CDR1 and CDR2 from the germline V gene are SQVTM and ANQGSEA. The CDR3 loop reads CSVGWTDTQYF. The CDR3 DNA sequence: TGCAGCGTTGGGTGGACAGATACGCAGTATTTT.

This clonotype was observed a handful of times. The V gene is TRBV11-2, the J gene TRBJ1-1, with D perhaps matching TRBD1 (6 bases). The V and J ends lost 3 bases and 0 bases respectively, with 14 bases between them. The CDR3 covers 16 residues. CDR1 and CDR2 from the germline V gene are SGHAT and FQNNGV. The CDR3 nucleotides read TGTGCCAGCAGCTTTTTTCGGGGGCTGGTGAACACTGAAGCTTTCTTT. This gives the protein CASSFFRGLVNTEAFF.